This T cell receptor beta chain stems from a study of regulatory and conventional T cells in RAG deficiency. This clone was recorded only once. The antigen remains unidentified. Blood CD4+ CD25-low CD127-high conventional T cells supplied the genomic DNA template. Clones were read by immunoSEQ multiplex PCR, and TCRdb kept only the in-frame ones, dropping some. Altogether about 34,000 clones are present, about 75% being singletons, with the ten largest covering 3% to 4%. General observations from the study: Compared with controls, unique Treg TCR beta sequences dropped roughly 100-fold in Omenn syndrome and CID/AS. In Omenn syndrome, Treg and Tconv repertoires overlapped >75%. Sorted Omenn CD25-high CD127-low cells may not be bona fide Tregs.

These records were also assigned to another study, of regulatory T cells. Turning to that study: Primers: 52 TRBV forward and 13 TRBJ reverse. Patient repertoires had restricted TRB V-J pairs and skewed V and J usage, most in Tregs.

The origin of this receptor is a human donor in good health. The sample consisted of CD4+ effector T cells sorted from blood.

CDR3 nucleotide sequence: TGTGCCAGCAGCTTTATCATCAGGGACGAGCAGTACTTC. Protein sequence: CASSFIIRDEQYF. The chain couples TRBV7-3 to TRBJ2-7; TRBD1 might be the D (5 bases). Trimming took 3 bases from V and 5 from J, leaving 11 bases between them. This CDR3 comprises 13 residues. The germline V gene has CDR1 SGHTA and CDR2 FQGTGA.